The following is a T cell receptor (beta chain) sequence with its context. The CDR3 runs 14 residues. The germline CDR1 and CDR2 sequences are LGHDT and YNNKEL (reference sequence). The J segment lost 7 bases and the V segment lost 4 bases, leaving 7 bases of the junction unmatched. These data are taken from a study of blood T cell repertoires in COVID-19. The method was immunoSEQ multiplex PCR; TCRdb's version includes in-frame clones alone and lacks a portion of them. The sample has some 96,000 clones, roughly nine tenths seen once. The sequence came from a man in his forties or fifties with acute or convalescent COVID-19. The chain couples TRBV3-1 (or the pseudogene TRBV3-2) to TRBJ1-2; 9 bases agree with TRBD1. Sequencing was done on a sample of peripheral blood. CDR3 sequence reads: CASSLYGDRAGYTF. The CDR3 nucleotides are TGTGCCAGCAGCCTATACGGGGACAGGGCTGGCTACACCTTC.